This record looks at one T cell receptor beta chain sequence and its context. This CDR3 region has 16 residues. Germline CDR1 is LNHDA and CDR2 is SQIVND (reference sequence). Unmatched junction bases numbered 10, after V lost 6 bases and J lost 2 bases. Use of 60 Vbeta and 13 Jbeta primers characterized the PCR. TCRdb's table, derived via immunoSEQ multiplex PCR, lists solely in-frame clones and lacks some. The table lists roughly 200,000 clones, approximately 80% of them singletons. This sample is part of a study of cytomegalovirus exposure and HLA in healthy donors. The sample consisted of PBMCs. This TCR derives from a man aged 30 to 39 in good health and CMV-seronegative. The chain uses TRBV19 and TRBJ2-3; 8 positions agree with TRBD1. CDR3 residues: CASRTLDRVLTDTQYF. As DNA, the CDR3 is TGTGCCAGTAGAACTCTGGACAGGGTACTCACAGATACGCAGTATTTT.